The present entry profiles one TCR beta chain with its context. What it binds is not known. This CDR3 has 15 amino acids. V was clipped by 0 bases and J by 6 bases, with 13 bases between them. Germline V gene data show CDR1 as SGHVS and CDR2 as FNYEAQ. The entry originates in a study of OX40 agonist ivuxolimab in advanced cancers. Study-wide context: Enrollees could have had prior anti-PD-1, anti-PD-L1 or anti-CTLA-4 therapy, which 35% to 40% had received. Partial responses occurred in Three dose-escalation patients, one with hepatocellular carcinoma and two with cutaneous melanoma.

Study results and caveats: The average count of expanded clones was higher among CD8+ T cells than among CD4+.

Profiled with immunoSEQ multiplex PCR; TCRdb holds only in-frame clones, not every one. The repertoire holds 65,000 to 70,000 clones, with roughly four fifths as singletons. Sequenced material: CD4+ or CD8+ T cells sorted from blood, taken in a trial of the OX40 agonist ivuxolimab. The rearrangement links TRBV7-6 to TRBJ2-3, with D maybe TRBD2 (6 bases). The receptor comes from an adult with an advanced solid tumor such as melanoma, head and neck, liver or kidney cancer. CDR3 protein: CASSLAFGGTDTQYF. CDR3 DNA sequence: TGTGCCAGCAGCTTAGCGTTCGGAGGGACGGATACGCAGTATTTT.